This TCR beta chain was identified during a study of cytomegalovirus exposure and HLA in healthy donors. Comments on this clone: Antigen: not known.

Germline V gives CDR1 SGDLS, CDR2 YYNGEE. The CDR3 spans 15 residues. V was pared by 0 bases and J by 4 bases, with 12 bases between. PCR was performed using 60 Vbeta and 13 Jbeta primers. Only in-frame clones appear in the TCRdb table, and some are missing; sequencing was by immunoSEQ multiplex PCR. The table records 85,000 to 120,000 clones, around 57% of them present only once. Study results and limitations: CMV antigen specificity was confirmed in vitro for three CMV-associated chains. Later examination showed HLA-associated TCR beta chains had greater clonal expansion than equally common others.

Sequenced: PBMCs. This clonotype was obtained from a human donor in good health. This chain uses TRBV9 with TRBJ2-3; no reliable D call. The CDR3 loop is CASSVGAFEADTQYF. The CDR3 bases are TGTGCCAGCAGCGTAGGAGCCTTCGAGGCAGATACGCAGTATTTT.